One and the same sample provided the 15 T cell receptor beta chains below, sequenced in a study of shared T cell receptors in the human thymus. Method: immunoSEQ multiplex PCR; TCRdb's copy keeps in-frame clones and lacks some. The profile shows hundreds of thousands of clones, roughly 88% of them singletons. The same sample was also used in a study of human thymus T cells.

Sequencing used thymocytes. The receptors were sampled from a boy younger than two with a congenital heart defect.

The CDR3 region is CASSPTPGTSGSRDEQYF. CDR3 sequence (DNA): TGTGCCAGCAGCCCGACCCCCGGGACTAGCGGGAGTCGGGACGAGCAGTACTTC. The chain links TRBV28 to TRBJ2-7; 14 bases match TRBD2. This CDR3 comprises 18 residues. V lost 6 bases to trimming and J lost 5 bases; unmatched junction nucleotides: 15. The germline V gene has CDR1 MDHEN and CDR2 SYDVKM. The whole variable domain, remainder taken from reference TRBV28 and TRBJ2-7, is DVKVTQSSRYLVKRTGEKVFLECVQDMDHENMFWYRQDPGLGLRLIYFSYDVKMKEKGDIPEGYSVSREKKERFSLILESASTNQTSMYLCASSPTPGTSGSRDEQYFGPGTRLTVT.

This clone was recorded once. This chain connects TRBV4-3 to TRBJ2-3; the D gene is possibly TRBD1 (6 bases). The V end was cut by 1 base, the J end by 0 bases, with 17 bases between. The CDR3 is 18 amino acids. The germline V gene encodes CDR1 LGHNA and CDR2 YSLEER. The CDR3 here is CASSQARRGTGSTDTQYF. As DNA, the CDR3 is TGCGCCAGCAGCCAAGCTCGAAGGGGGACGGGAAGCACAGATACGCAGTATTTT.

The CDR3 loop reads CATRGGLADLLSYNEQFF. Here the CDR3 DNA reads TGTGCCACCAGAGGGGGACTAGCGGATCTATTATCCTACAATGAGCAGTTCTTC. The V gene is TRBV15, the J gene TRBJ2-1; 11 nucleotides match TRBD2. Looked up from germline, CDR1 is LNHNV and CDR2 is YYDKDF (reference sequence). There are 18 residues in the CDR3. Trimming removed 6 bases from V and 1 base from J; junction bases left unmatched: 11.

The chain carries TRBV9 and TRBJ1-4, with 7 positions matching TRBD1. V trimming: 0 bases; J trimming: 5 bases; junction bases outside the gene matches: 4. This CDR3 spans 15 amino acids. The germline V gene has CDR1 SGDLS and CDR2 YYNGEE. For the CDR3, the DNA is TGTGCCAGCAGCGTAGATGAACAGGGGAATGAAAAACTGTTTTTT. Its protein is CASSVDEQGNEKLFF.

The V call is TRBV4-2, the J call TRBJ1-1; 7 bases line up with TRBD1. From germline, CDR1 is LGHNA and CDR2 YNFKEQ. The CDR3 length is 16 residues. V dropped 0 bases and J dropped 1; count of bases not matched to a gene: 5. Here the CDR3 DNA reads TGTGCCAGCAGCCAAGAAGGGGGCCAGGAGAACACTGAAGCTTTCTTT. It yields the protein CASSQEGGQENTEAFF.

The chain carries TRBV27 and TRBJ2-3, with 12 bases that match TRBD2. The CDR3 covers 16 residues. Germline loops: CDR1 MNHEY, CDR2 SMNVEV (reference sequence). J was trimmed by 2 bases and V by 7 bases; bases with no gene match: 7. CDR3 sequence: CASTDGTSGFTDTQYF. Written as DNA, the CDR3 is TGTGCCAGCACCGATGGGACTAGCGGGTTCACAGATACGCAGTATTTT.

The chain carries TRBV15 and TRBJ2-7; 9 bases agree with TRBD1. The CDR3 totals 18 residues. V trimming: 1 base; J trimming: 3 bases; junction bases outside the gene matches: 13. Germline CDR1 and CDR2: LNHNV and YYDKDF (reference sequence). The chain's CDR3 is CATSRGWGTGQGIYEQYF. The CDR3 region has the DNA TGTGCCACCAGCAGAGGTTGGGGGACGGGACAGGGTATCTACGAGCAGTACTTC.

In nucleotides, the CDR3 is TGTGCCACCTTGGGGGGGCCCGCGGGTACTGAAGCTTTCTTT. Protein product: CATLGGPAGTEAFF. V and J are TRBV6-5 and TRBJ1-1, with D possibly being TRBD1 (6 bases). Germline-derived CDR1 and CDR2 are MNHEY and SVGAGI. The CDR3 spans 14 residues. V was clipped by 10 bases and J by 5 bases, with 20 bases between them.

V gene TRBV29-1 combines with J gene TRBJ2-2; D is possibly TRBD2 (7 bases). V lost 7 bases and J lost 4, with 13 bases in between. Germline V gene lookup returns CDR1 SQVTM and CDR2 ANQGSEA. The CDR3 is 13 amino acids. CDR3 residues: CSAWGGLTGELFF. The DNA for the CDR3 is TGCAGCGCCTGGGGGGGGCTCACCGGGGAGCTGTTTTTT.

The genes are TRBV5-8 and TRBJ2-1, with D perhaps matching TRBD2 (6 bases). CDR1 is SGHTS and CDR2 is YDEGEE in the germline V gene. The CDR3 has 16 residues. The V end lost 2 bases, the J end lost 7 bases, and 19 bases lay between the germline ends. The CDR3 DNA reads TGTGCCAGCAGCTTCGGCGGGATGGCGAAGAGGAATGAGCAGTTCTTC. It encodes CASSFGGMAKRNEQFF.

The rearrangement links TRBV7-9 to TRBJ1-2; 7 bases line up with TRBD1. The CDR3 covers 17 residues. Germline V gene data show CDR1 as SEHNR and CDR2 as FQNEAQ (reference sequence). With V trimmed by 5 bases and J by 4 bases, 16 bases remained unmatched. CDR3 residues: CASSPGEKGQPTYGYTF. The CDR3 coding sequence is TGTGCCAGCAGCCCGGGCGAAAAGGGACAGCCGACCTATGGCTACACCTTC.

The genes are TRBV28 and TRBJ2-1, with TRBD2 matching over 14 bases. Germline CDR1 MDHEN, CDR2 SYDVKM. CDR3 length equals 16 residues. With 5 bases clipped from V and 7 bases from J, the junction kept 7 bases outside the gene matches. CDR3 residues: CASSSGTSGSNNEQFF. In DNA, the CDR3 is TGTGCCAGCAGTAGCGGGACTAGCGGGAGTAATAATGAGCAGTTCTTC.

This clone was recorded only once. The chain joins TRBV4-1 to TRBJ2-5, with 14 bases that match TRBD2. CDR1 and CDR2 (germline): MGHRA, YSYEKL. There are 19 residues in the CDR3. The V segment lost 4 bases and the J segment 1 base; nucleotides outside the gene matches: 11. As DNA, the CDR3 is TGCGCCAGCAGCCGGCACGGGACTAGCGGGAGTCCCACCCAAGAGACCCAGTACTTC. It specifies CASSRHGTSGSPTQETQYF.

The chain is built from TRBV5-6 and TRBJ2-7; D not resolved. From germline, CDR1 is SGHDT and CDR2 YYEEEE. CDR3 length: 15 amino acids. The V gene lost 1 base and the J gene lost 0 bases, with 11 bases spanning the gap. CDR3 in amino acids: CASSLLGDTSYEQYF. Written as DNA, the CDR3 is TGTGCCAGCAGCTTGTTAGGTGACACCTCCTACGAGCAGTACTTC.

The genes are TRBV4-1 and TRBJ1-2; 9 bases line up with TRBD1. This CDR3 contains 15 residues. Germline CDR1 is MGHRA and CDR2 is YSYEKL. Germline trimming cut 0 bases from V and 8 bases from J; bases unmatched to any gene: 7. This CDR3 is CASSQDPGTGRGYTF. CDR3 DNA: TGCGCCAGCAGCCAAGACCCGGGGACAGGGCGCGGCTACACCTTC.